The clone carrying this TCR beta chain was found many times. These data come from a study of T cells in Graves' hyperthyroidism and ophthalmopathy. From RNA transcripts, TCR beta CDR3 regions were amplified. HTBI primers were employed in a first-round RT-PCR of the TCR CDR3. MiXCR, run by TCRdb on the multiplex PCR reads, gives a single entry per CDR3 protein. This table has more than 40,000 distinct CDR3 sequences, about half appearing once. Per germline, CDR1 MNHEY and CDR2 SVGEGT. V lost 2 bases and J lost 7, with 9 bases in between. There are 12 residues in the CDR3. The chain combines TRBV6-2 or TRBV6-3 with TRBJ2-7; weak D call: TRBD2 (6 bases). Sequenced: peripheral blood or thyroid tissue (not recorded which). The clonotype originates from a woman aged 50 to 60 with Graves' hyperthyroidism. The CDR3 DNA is TGTGCCAGCAGTTACGGTGCGGGGGAGCAGTACTTC. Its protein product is CASSYGAGEQYF.